This T cell receptor beta chain was captured by sequencing in a study of shared clonotypes between healthy human individuals. Per the original data handling: ImmunoSEQ supplied junction-only sequences lacking quality scores, so filtering was different. Data came from immunoSEQ multiplex PCR; TCRdb stores just in-frame clones and leaves some out. D and trimming come from the DNA, and the V and J calls and clone size come from that table. In the table there are some 2,500,000 clones, 80% to 95% of which are singletons. Concerning this clone itself: This same CDR3 is encoded by further DNA sequences in the sample.

The TCR was taken from a man aged 18 to 30 in good health. Some clones in this sample may be carry-over from other donors' samples. The sample taken for sequencing was naive CD4+ T cells from PBMCs. Subset described: CD45RA+ positively selected.

The CDR3 loop is CASSLDSGRVNEQFF. The CDR3 nucleotides read TGTGCCAGCAGCTTGGATAGCGGGAGAGTCAATGAGCAGTTCTTC. This chain links TRBV5-4 with TRBJ2-1; TRBD2 agrees at 9 bases. Germline V gene data show CDR1 as SGHNT and CDR2 as YYREEE (reference sequence). The CDR3 contains 15 residues. The ends lost 0 bases at V and 6 bases at J; junction bases unmatched: 4.